The 4 T cell receptor beta chains listed next were all sequenced from one sample in a study of OX40 agonist ivuxolimab in advanced cancers. Libraries were prepared by immunoSEQ multiplex PCR; TCRdb keeps only in-frame clonotypes and omits some of them. Among approximately 15,000 clones, about 92% were seen once, and the ten largest hold approximately 7%. Specimen: CD4+ or CD8+ T cells sorted from blood, collected in a trial of the OX40 agonist ivuxolimab. All receptors come from an adult with an advanced solid tumor such as melanoma, head and neck, liver or kidney cancer.

This clone was seen just once. The rearrangement joins TRBV7-8 to TRBJ2-2; D is unresolved. This CDR3 comprises 13 residues. Germline CDR1 is SGHVS and CDR2 is FQNEAQ. V dropped 0 bases and J dropped 8 bases, with 7 bases sitting between them. In nucleotides, the CDR3 is TGTGCCAGCAGCTTAGCGAGGTTTGGGGAGCTGTTTTTT. This gives the protein CASSLARFGELFF.

The sample holds a few counts of this clone. This chain joins TRBV25-1 and TRBJ2-7; D is ambiguous. This CDR3 contains 15 residues. Deletions cut 5 bases from V and 0 bases from J, with 14 bases between. Germline-derived CDR1 and CDR2 are MGHDK and SYGVNS. The CDR3 is CASSHTGRLSYEQYF. The CDR3 region has the DNA TGTGCCAGCAGTCATACTGGACGTCTCTCCTACGAGCAGTACTTC.

V and J are TRBV7-8 and TRBJ1-1; D is unclear. The CDR3 length is 14 residues. Trimming removed 0 bases from V and 4 bases from J, with 9 bases in between. Germline V lookup: CDR1 SGHVS, CDR2 FQNEAQ. The CDR3 nucleotides are TGTGCCAGCAGCTTAGCGCGGTGGGGCACTGAAGCTTTCTTT. This codes for CASSLARWGTEAFF.

The rearrangement uses TRBV7-2 and TRBJ2-7; D possibly corresponds to TRBD1 (6 bases). Germline CDR1 SGHTA, CDR2 FQGNSA. Trimming removed 5 bases at V and 4 bases at J, with 12 bases between. CDR3 length: 13 amino acids. CDR3 DNA: TGTGCCAGCAGCGAAACAGGGTATTACGAGCAGTACTTC. Its translation: CASSETGYYEQYF.